A single sample gave rise to the 21 T cell receptor beta chains below, sequenced in a study of blood T cell repertoires in COVID-19. The method was immunoSEQ multiplex PCR; TCRdb's version includes in-frame clones alone and lacks a portion of them. The table shows tens of thousands of clones, with approximately 92% occurring only once. The sample was peripheral blood. The receptors were sampled from a woman between 55 and 75 years old with COVID-19, enrolled during active disease.

The rearrangement links TRBV28 to TRBJ2-6, with 13 bases aligning to TRBD2. CDR3 length: 21 residues. Germline V CDR1 and CDR2: MDHEN, SYDVKM. Germline trimming cut 5 bases from V and 3 bases from J; bases unmatched to any gene: 16. In DNA form, the CDR3 reads TGTGCCAGCAGTCCTCCGGCAGGGGCCGGGACTAGCGGGATTGGGGCCAACGTCCTGACTTTC. This encodes CASSPPAGAGTSGIGANVLTF.

J is TRBJ2-5 and V is TRBV4-3; TRBD2 matches 11 bases. V shed 1 base and J 5 bases; nucleotides not matched to a gene: 0. The germline gives CDR1 LGHNA, CDR2 YSLEER. The CDR3 length is 14 residues. Written as DNA, the CDR3 is TGCGCCAGCAGCCAAGGACTAGCGGGGGAGACCCAGTACTTC. Translated: CASSQGLAGETQYF.

The chain combines TRBV15 with TRBJ2-5; a weak D match, TRBD2 (5 bases). Trimming cost V 1 base and J 4 bases, with 13 bases left between them. The germline V gene has CDR1 LNHNV and CDR2 YYDKDF (reference sequence). The CDR3 spans 15 residues. The CDR3 spells CATSRAGIRGETQYF. The CDR3 coding sequence is TGTGCCACCAGCAGAGCAGGCATCCGGGGAGAGACCCAGTACTTC.

The chain recombines TRBV6-2 or TRBV6-3 with TRBJ2-7; perhaps TRBD2 as D (6 bases). CDR3 size: 14 residues. CDR1 is MNHEY, CDR2 SVGEGT, per germline. Trimming took off 6 bases at V and 3 bases at J, with 15 bases between the two ends. CDR3 bases: TGTGCCAGCAGCCGCTTGGGCGGGATCTACGAGCAGTACTTC. Translation: CASSRLGGIYEQYF.

This clone was observed once. J is TRBJ1-1 and V is TRBV6-5; 7 nucleotides line up with TRBD1. The CDR3 is 14 amino acids. The V gene's germline CDR1 is MNHEY and CDR2 SVGAGI. J lost 1 base, V lost 6 bases, and 5 bases had no gene match. The CDR3 reads CASSRTGANTEAFF. The CDR3, as DNA: TGTGCCAGCAGCCGGACAGGCGCGAACACTGAAGCTTTCTTT.

The rearrangement joins TRBV7-6 to TRBJ1-2, with 7 bases lining up with TRBD1. The germline CDR1 and CDR2 sequences are SGHVS and FNYEAQ. Unmatched junction bases numbered 13, after V lost 4 bases and J lost 8 bases. The CDR3 has 15 residues. CDR3 sequence (DNA): TGTGCCAGCAGCTCCGGGCCCGCAGGGGGGAGGGGCTACACCTTC. Translated: CASSSGPAGGRGYTF.

This chain links TRBV11-2 with TRBJ1-4; D perhaps matches TRBD1 (6 bases). Germline CDR1 is SGHAT and CDR2 is FQNNGV. CDR3 length equals 14 residues. V lost 7 bases, J lost 6 bases, and 15 bases lay in between. The CDR3 reads CASTFPGTHEKLFF. CDR3 bases: TGTGCCAGCACCTTCCCGGGGACACATGAAAAACTGTTTTTT.

The genes are TRBV4-3 and TRBJ2-3, with unresolved D. V lost 0 bases to trimming and J lost 7 bases, with 17 bases between them. This CDR3 comprises 16 residues. Germline V gives CDR1 LGHNA, CDR2 YSLEER. For the CDR3, the DNA is TGCGCCAGCAGCCAAGACGGAGCTACCCCCTTCAATACGCAGTATTTT. Translation: CASSQDGATPFNTQYF.

This chain connects TRBV7-8 to TRBJ2-5; the match to TRBD2 covers 14 bases. The germline V gene has CDR1 SGHVS and CDR2 FQNEAQ. Losses at the gene ends were 3 bases for V and 4 bases for J; bases not matched to a gene: 13. The CDR3 covers 19 residues. CDR3 sequence reads: CASSFLTGTSGRGTETQYF. CDR3 nucleotide sequence: TGTGCCAGCAGCTTCCTAACCGGGACTAGCGGGAGAGGAACAGAGACCCAGTACTTC.

The V call is TRBV6-6, the J call TRBJ2-5; unclear D gene. V shed 2 bases and J shed 0 bases, with 4 bases lying between them. The CDR3 extends over 13 amino acids. Looked up from germline, CDR1 is MNHNY and CDR2 is SVGAGI (reference sequence). CDR3 DNA: TGTGCCAGCAGTTACCTCCACCAAGAGACCCAGTACTTC. Translation: CASSYLHQETQYF.

This chain links TRBV29-1 with TRBJ2-7, with D unclear. This CDR3 has 11 residues. Germline CDR1 reads SQVTM; CDR2 reads ANQGSEA. V lost 7 bases and J lost 2, with 9 bases in between. The CDR3 loop is CSAEVAYEQYF. The CDR3 DNA reads TGCAGCGCCGAGGTAGCCTACGAGCAGTACTTC.

This chain connects TRBV15 to TRBJ1-5; D call uncertain. V lost 9 bases, J lost 0 bases, and 12 bases lay in between. The CDR3 runs to 14 residues. Germline values: CDR1 LNHNV, CDR2 YYDKDF (reference sequence). The CDR3 is CATEALYSNQPQHF. The CDR3 DNA reads as TGTGCCACAGAAGCGTTGTATAGCAATCAGCCCCAGCATTTT.

The chain joins TRBV3-1 (or the pseudogene TRBV3-2) to TRBJ2-5; D call uncertain. Between the trimmed V and J ends, which lost 0 bases and 1 base, there was a span of 9 bases. This CDR3 comprises 15 residues. Germline-derived CDR1 and CDR2 are LGHDT and YNNKEL (reference sequence). The CDR3, as DNA: TGTGCCAGCAGCCAAGATAGCCGGATCCAAGAGACCCAGTACTTC. Residues: CASSQDSRIQETQYF.

The J gene is TRBJ1-1, the V gene TRBV12-3 or TRBV12-4; D unresolved. V lost 2 bases to trimming and J lost 5 bases, with 9 bases between them. CDR3 size: 13 residues. The CDR3 bases are TGTGCCAGCAGTTTAAAACGGGGAACTGAAGCTTTCTTT. This gives the protein CASSLKRGTEAFF.

The rearrangement joins TRBV7-9 to TRBJ1-1; D call uncertain. CDR3 length: 13 amino acids. The germline V gene has CDR1 SEHNR and CDR2 FQNEAQ (reference sequence). Trimming removed 5 bases at V and 7 bases at J, with 14 bases between. The CDR3 here is CASSTTPRIEAFF. As DNA, the CDR3 is TGTGCCAGCAGCACAACCCCCAGGATTGAAGCTTTCTTT.

This chain joins TRBV18 and TRBJ1-3; D is perhaps TRBD1 (5 bases). Looked up from germline, CDR1 is KGHSH and CDR2 is LQKENI. The V and J ends lost 2 bases and 0 bases respectively, with 11 bases between them. CDR3 length: 16 residues. The DNA for the CDR3 is TGTGCCAGCTCACCAAGGGGCCAATTCTCTGGAAACACCATATATTTT. Its translation: CASSPRGQFSGNTIYF.

This sequence joins TRBV23-1 and TRBJ1-4; tentatively, D is TRBD1 (5 bases). Being an ORF, TRBV23-1 has a function that is uncertain. CDR3 length: 15 residues. V shed 4 bases and J shed 4 bases, with 13 bases lying between them. The CDR3 spells CASSPTGGGNEKLFF. CDR3 sequence (DNA): TGCGCCAGCAGTCCAACCGGGGGTGGTAATGAAAAACTGTTTTTT.

The chain recombines TRBV4-1 with TRBJ2-1; the match to TRBD2 covers 8 bases. This CDR3 contains 13 residues. Germline CDR1 reads MGHRA; CDR2 reads YSYEKL. The ends lost 7 bases at V and 10 bases at J; junction bases unmatched: 9. CDR3 region: CASTGSGTREQFF. In nucleotides, the CDR3 is TGCGCCAGCACGGGTAGCGGGACGCGCGAGCAGTTCTTC.

The chain uses TRBV11-2 and TRBJ1-6; 9 nucleotides agree with TRBD1. Trimming cost V 5 bases and J 10 bases; bases outside gene matches: 6. The CDR3 has 14 residues. CDR1 and CDR2 (germline): SGHAT, FQNNGV. The CDR3 bases are TGTGCCAGCAGCGTGGGACAGGGAATCTCACCCCTCCACTTT. It is translated as CASSVGQGISPLHF.

This chain connects TRBV7-9 to TRBJ2-7; 7 positions agree with TRBD1. V gave up 5 bases and J gave up 0 bases; unmatched junction bases: 4. Germline V CDR1 and CDR2: SEHNR, FQNEAQ (reference sequence). This CDR3 has 14 residues. The CDR3 here is CASSIRQGSYEQYF. CDR3 bases: TGTGCCAGCAGCATCAGACAGGGCTCCTACGAGCAGTACTTC. The full variable domain, completed using reference TRBV7-9 and TRBJ2-7, is DTGVSQNPRHKITKRGQNVTFRCDPISEHNRLYWYRQTLGQGPEFLTYFQNEAQLEKSRLLSDRFSAERPKGSFSTLEIQRTEQGDSAMYLCASSIRQGSYEQYFGPGTRLTVT.

Written as DNA, the CDR3 is TGTGCCAGCAGAAATAGGGGCTTCTACGAGCAGTACTTC. It specifies CASRNRGFYEQYF. The chain employs TRBV5-4 and TRBJ2-7; a weak D match, TRBD1 (5 bases). CDR1 and CDR2 (germline): SGHNT, YYREEE (reference sequence). The V end was cut by 5 bases, the J end by 3 bases, with 12 bases between. The CDR3 consists of 13 residues.